This T cell receptor beta chain is from a study of blood T cells in healthy people across ages. Per the germline V gene, CDR1 is DFQATT and CDR2 is SNEGSKA (reference sequence). The ends were cut back, 3 bases at V and 13 bases at J, with 19 bases in the middle. This CDR3 spans 13 amino acids. This clonotype was seen a handful of times. With a J-beta primer mix and a sample-barcoded 5' primer, a second PCR ran 7 to 11 cycles. Each CDR3 protein gets one entry after TCRdb re-called the 5' RACE reads with MiXCR. The table includes around 870,000 distinct CDR3 sequences, around 30% detected once. The sequenced sample was blood. This receptor was taken from a woman aged 80 or over in good health. The V gene is TRBV20-1, the J gene TRBJ2-1, with unresolved D. This CDR3 reads CSASRNVQETQFF. The CDR3 DNA is TGCAGTGCTAGTCGGAATGTACAAGAGACCCAGTTCTTC.